This T cell receptor beta chain was recovered during a study of blood T cells in healthy people across ages. Overall study findings and caveats: Changes in expanded clonotypes were possibly confounded, as the CMV status of donors was unknown. Both naive CD4+ cell counts and diversity were greater in long-lived donors than in aged donors.

To note about this clonotype: Its specificity is not known.

Aged roughly 6 to 90, donors were systemically healthy Caucasians from Russia. The draw of peripheral blood yielded roughly 9.4 milliliters from each donor. CDR1 is SGDLS, CDR2 YYNGEE, per germline. Trimming cost V 4 bases and J 5 bases, with 18 bases left between them. The CDR3 is 15 amino acids. A second PCR, run for about 7 to 11 cycles, used a sample-barcoded 5' primer plus a J-beta primer mix. TCRdb re-analysed the 5' RACE reads in MiXCR, keeping a single row per CDR3 protein. The sample contains 600,000 to 1,000,000 distinct CDR3 sequences, about 62% of which appear only once. Sequenced input: blood. The rearrangement joins TRBV9 to TRBJ1-2; D is undetermined. The origin of this receptor is a man aged 30 to 39 in good health. Here the CDR3 reads CASSPSPGGLYGYTF. The CDR3 DNA reads as TGTGCCAGCAGCCCTAGTCCGGGTGGGCTTTATGGCTACACCTTC.